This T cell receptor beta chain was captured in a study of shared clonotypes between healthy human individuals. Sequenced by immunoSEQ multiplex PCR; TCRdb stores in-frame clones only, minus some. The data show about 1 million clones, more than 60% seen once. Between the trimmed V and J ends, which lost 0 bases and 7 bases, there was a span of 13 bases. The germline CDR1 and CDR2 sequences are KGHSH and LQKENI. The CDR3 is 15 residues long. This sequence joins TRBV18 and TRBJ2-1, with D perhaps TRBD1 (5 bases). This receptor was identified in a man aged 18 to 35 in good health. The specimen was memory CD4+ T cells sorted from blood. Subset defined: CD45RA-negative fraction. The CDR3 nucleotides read TGTGCCAGCTCACCACCCGGCAGGGTTGATAATGAGCAGTTCTTC. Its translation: CASSPPGRVDNEQFF.